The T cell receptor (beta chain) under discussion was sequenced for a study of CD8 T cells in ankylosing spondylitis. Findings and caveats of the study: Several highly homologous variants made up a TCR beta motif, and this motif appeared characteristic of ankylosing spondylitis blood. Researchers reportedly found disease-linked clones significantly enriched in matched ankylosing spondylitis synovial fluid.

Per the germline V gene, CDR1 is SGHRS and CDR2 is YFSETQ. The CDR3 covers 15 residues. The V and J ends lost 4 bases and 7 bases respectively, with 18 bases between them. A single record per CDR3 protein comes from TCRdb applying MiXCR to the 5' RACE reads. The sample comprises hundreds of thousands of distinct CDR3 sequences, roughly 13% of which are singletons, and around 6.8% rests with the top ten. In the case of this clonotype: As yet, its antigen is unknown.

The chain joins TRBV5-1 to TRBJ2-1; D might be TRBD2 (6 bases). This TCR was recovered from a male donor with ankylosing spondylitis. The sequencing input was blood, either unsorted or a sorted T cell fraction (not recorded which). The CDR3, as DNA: TGCGCCAGCAGCGTGGGGCTAGCGTCTAGGAATGAGCAGTTCTTC. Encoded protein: CASSVGLASRNEQFF.